This TCR beta chain comes out of a study of radiotherapy plus CTLA-4 blockade in lung cancer. Sequencing used immunoSEQ multiplex PCR; TCRdb keeps in-frame clones, though not all of them. The table has roughly 93,000 clones, around 86% seen once. The V gene's germline CDR1 is KGHSH and CDR2 LQKENI. The V gene end was trimmed by 0 bases and the J gene end by 4 bases; junction bases not matched to a gene: 7. The CDR3 is made up of 17 amino acids. Specimen: peripheral blood, collected from a patient treated with radiotherapy plus ipilimumab. This TCR was recovered from a human donor with non-small cell lung cancer who had a partial response to radiotherapy plus ipilimumab. V and J are TRBV18 and TRBJ2-4; 9 nucleotides align to TRBD2. CDR3 in DNA: TGTGCCAGCTCACCACCGTCTAGCGGGATCGGAAAAAACATTCAGTACTTC. As protein: CASSPPSSGIGKNIQYF.